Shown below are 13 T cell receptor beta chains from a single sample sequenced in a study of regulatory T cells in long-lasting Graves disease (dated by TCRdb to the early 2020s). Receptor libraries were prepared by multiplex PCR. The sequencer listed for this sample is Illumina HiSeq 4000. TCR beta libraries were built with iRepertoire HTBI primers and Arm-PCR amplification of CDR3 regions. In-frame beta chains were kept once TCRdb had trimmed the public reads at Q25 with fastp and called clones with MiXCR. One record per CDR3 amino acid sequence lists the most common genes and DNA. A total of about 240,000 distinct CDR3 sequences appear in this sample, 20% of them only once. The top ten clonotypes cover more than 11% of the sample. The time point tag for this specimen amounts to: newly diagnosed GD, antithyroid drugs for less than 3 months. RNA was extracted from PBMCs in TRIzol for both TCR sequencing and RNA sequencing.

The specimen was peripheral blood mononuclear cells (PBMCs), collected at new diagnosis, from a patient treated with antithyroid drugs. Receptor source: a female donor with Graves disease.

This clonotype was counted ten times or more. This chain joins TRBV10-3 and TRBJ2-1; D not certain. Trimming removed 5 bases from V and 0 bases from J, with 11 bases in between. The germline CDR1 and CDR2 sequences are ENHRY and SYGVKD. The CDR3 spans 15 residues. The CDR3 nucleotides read TGTGCCATCAGTCGTCGTGGGGACTCCTACAATGAGCAGTTCTTC. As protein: CAISRRGDSYNEQFF.

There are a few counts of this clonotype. The CDR3, as DNA: TGTGCCAGCAGACGCACAGCCCCTGAAGCTTTCTTT. Its protein product is CASRRTAPEAFF. The chain joins TRBV6-2 or TRBV6-3 to TRBJ1-1; D remains unclear. Germline lookup yields CDR1 MNHEY and CDR2 SVGEGT. V was cut by 6 bases and J by 6 bases, with 11 bases left in between. The CDR3 length is 12 residues.

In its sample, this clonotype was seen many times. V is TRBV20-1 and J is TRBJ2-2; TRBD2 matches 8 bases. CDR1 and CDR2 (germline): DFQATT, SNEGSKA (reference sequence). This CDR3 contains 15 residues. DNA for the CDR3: TGCAGCGCAAGTCGGGGGGGCCCCAGGACCGGGGAGCTGTTTTTT. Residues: CSASRGGPRTGELFF.

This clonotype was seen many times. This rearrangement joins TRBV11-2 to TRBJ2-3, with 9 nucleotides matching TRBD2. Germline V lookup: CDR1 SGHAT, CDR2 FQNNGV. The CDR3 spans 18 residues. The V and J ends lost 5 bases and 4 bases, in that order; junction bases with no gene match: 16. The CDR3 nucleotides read TGTGCCAGCAGCCAGCCCCCTAGTGTAGCGGGGGTGGCAGATACGCAGTATTTT. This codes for CASSQPPSVAGVADTQYF.

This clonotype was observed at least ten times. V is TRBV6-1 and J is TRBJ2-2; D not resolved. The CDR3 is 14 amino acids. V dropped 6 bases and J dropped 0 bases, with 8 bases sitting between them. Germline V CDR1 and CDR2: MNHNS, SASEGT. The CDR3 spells CASRAQANTGELFF. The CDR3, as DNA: TGTGCCAGCAGGGCTCAAGCGAACACCGGGGAGCTGTTTTTT.

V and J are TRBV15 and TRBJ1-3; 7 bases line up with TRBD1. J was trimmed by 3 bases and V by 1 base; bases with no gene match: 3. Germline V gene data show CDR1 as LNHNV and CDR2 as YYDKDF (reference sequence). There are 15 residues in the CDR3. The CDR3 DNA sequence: TGTGCCACCAGCAGAGTGAGGGGGCTTGGAAACACCATATATTTT. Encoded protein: CATSRVRGLGNTIYF.

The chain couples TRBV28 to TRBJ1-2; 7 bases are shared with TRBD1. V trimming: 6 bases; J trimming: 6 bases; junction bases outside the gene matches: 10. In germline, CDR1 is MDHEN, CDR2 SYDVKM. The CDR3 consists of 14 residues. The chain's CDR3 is CASSPRGSRDGYTF. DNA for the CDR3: TGTGCCAGCAGCCCCAGGGGGTCTAGGGATGGCTACACCTTC.

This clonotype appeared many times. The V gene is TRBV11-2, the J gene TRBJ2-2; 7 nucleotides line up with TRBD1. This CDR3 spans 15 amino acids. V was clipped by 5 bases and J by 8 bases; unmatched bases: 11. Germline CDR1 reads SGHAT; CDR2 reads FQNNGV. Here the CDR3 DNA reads TGTGCCAGCAGCCGCCGGGACAGATCGAGGGGGGAGCTGTTTTTT. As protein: CASSRRDRSRGELFF.

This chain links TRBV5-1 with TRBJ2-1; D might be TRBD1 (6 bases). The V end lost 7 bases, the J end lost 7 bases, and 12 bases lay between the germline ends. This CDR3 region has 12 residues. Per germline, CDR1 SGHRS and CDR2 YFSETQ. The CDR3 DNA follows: TGCGCCAGCTCTCGGACAGAAAATGAGCAGTTCTTC. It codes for CASSRTENEQFF.

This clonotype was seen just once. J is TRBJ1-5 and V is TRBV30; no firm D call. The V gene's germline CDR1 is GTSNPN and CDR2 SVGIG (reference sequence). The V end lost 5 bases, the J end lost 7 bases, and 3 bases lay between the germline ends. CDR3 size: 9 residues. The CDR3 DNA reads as TGTGCCTGGGTGCAGCCCCAGCATTTT. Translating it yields CAWVQPQHF.

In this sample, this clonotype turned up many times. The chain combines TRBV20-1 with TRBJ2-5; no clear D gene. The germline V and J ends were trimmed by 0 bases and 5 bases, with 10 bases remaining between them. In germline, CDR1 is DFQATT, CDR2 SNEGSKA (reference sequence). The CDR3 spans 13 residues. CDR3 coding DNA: TGCAGTGCTAGAGACAGGACGCGGGAGACCCAGTACTTC. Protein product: CSARDRTRETQYF.

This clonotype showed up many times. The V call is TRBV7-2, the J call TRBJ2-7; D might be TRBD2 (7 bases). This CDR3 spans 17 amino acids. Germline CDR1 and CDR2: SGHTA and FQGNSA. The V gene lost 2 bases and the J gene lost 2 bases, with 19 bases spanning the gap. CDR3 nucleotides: TGTGCCAGCAGCTTATACGGCCGGGGGGCGCCCGCCTACGAGCAGTACTTC. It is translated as CASSLYGRGAPAYEQYF.

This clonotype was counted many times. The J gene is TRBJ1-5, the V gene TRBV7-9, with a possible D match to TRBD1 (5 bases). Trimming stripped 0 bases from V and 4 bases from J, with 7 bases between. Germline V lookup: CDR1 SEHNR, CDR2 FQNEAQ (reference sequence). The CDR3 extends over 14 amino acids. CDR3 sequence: CASSLAGANQPQHF. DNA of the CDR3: TGTGCCAGCAGCTTAGCAGGGGCGAATCAGCCCCAGCATTTT.